This TCR beta chain was obtained from a study of CD8+CD57+ T cells in acquired aplastic anemia. Study-level findings and limits: Researchers report that fewer than 35 CD8+ CDR3 sequences appeared in both patients and controls.

It was patients with CD8+CD57+ cell expansion by flow cytometry who were chosen for sequencing. In all patients, the disease was severe acquired aplastic anemia. Prior therapy had not been administered to any patient at the time of blood sampling. Germline CDR1 MNHEY, CDR2 SVGAGI. Trimming removed 2 bases from V and 3 bases from J, with 14 bases in between. This CDR3 region has 15 residues. It was genomic DNA that served as the template for profiling TCR beta VDJ and CDR3. MiXCR was run by TCRdb on the reads, yielding one entry per CDR3 protein. Among 150,000 or so distinct CDR3 sequences, roughly half were seen once, and the ten largest hold approximately 12%. This clonotype was counted many times. The antigen is not known.

The V call is TRBV6-5, the J call TRBJ2-7; tentatively, D is TRBD1 (6 bases). Sequencing used sorted CD4+, CD8+, or CD8+CD57+ T cells (not recorded which) from PBMCs. The receptor was derived from a human donor with aplastic anemia. CDR3 loop: CASSYGSGAGYEQYF. The CDR3 nucleotides read TGTGCCAGCAGTTACGGGTCAGGGGCTGGCTACGAGCAGTACTTC.